The 24 T cell receptor beta chains below come from one sample, sequenced in a study of shared clonotypes between healthy human individuals. Sequencing was performed with immunoSEQ multiplex PCR; in TCRdb, only in-frame clones are kept and a portion is missing. Of about 1.1 million clones in the sample, around 78% were seen once. Sequenced material: memory CD4+ T cells from PBMCs. Regarding subset: CD45RA-negative fraction. The receptors were gathered from a man aged 18-30 years in good health. Some clones in this sample may be carry-over from other donors' samples.

This chain connects TRBV29-1 to TRBJ1-2; D might be TRBD1 (5 bases). Germline CDR1 reads SQVTM; CDR2 reads ANQGSEA. The CDR3 spans 13 residues. Deletions cut 7 bases from V and 2 bases from J, with 14 bases between. The DNA for the CDR3 is TGCAGCGCCGGAGGGGTAGGGAACTATGGCTACACCTTC. It encodes CSAGGVGNYGYTF.

CDR3 sequence (DNA): TGTGCCAGCAGCTTCGTCCGGGACGGAGTTACAGATACGCAGTATTTT. Encoded protein: CASSFVRDGVTDTQYF. The V and J genes are TRBV7-6 and TRBJ2-3; tentatively, D is TRBD1 or TRBD2 (5 bases each). The CDR3 contains 16 residues. The V gene lost 3 bases and the J gene lost 3 bases, with 16 bases spanning the gap. The V gene's germline CDR1 is SGHVS and CDR2 FNYEAQ.

This clone was picked up one time. This chain's CDR3 is CASKRDRVYEQYF. DNA of the CDR3: TGTGCCAGCAAACGGGACAGGGTTTACGAGCAGTACTTC. The V and J genes are TRBV7-8 and TRBJ2-7; 9 bases map to TRBD1. The CDR3 is 13 amino acids. The germline V gene has CDR1 SGHVS and CDR2 FQNEAQ. Trimming at V came to 7 bases and at J to 4 bases, leaving 5 bases not matched to a gene.

The CDR3 region is CSVGGGTGFDGETQYF. The CDR3 DNA reads as TGCAGCGTAGGTGGTGGGACAGGGTTCGATGGAGAGACCCAGTACTTC. This chain uses TRBV29-1 with TRBJ2-5; 9 nucleotides match TRBD1. CDR3 size: 16 residues. The junction had 15 bases not matched to a gene; V was cut back by 6 bases and J by 4 bases. Germline V gives CDR1 SQVTM, CDR2 ANQGSEA.

V gene TRBV29-1 combines with J gene TRBJ2-3; TRBD1 matches at 8 bases. Trimming cost V 1 base and J 9 bases; bases outside gene matches: 12. The CDR3 consists of 15 residues. Germline V CDR1 and CDR2: SQVTM, ANQGSEA. The CDR3 DNA reads TGCAGCGTTGAAGGGACAGGGAAGCACTATAGAACGCAGTATTTT. Translated, it gives CSVEGTGKHYRTQYF.

The chain couples TRBV5-8 to TRBJ2-5; the D gene could be TRBD1 or TRBD2 (5 bases each). This CDR3 region has 17 residues. The V gene lost 3 bases and the J gene lost 5 bases, with 23 bases spanning the gap. Germline loops: CDR1 SGHTS, CDR2 YDEGEE. The CDR3 region has the DNA TGTGCCAGCAGCTCGGCGTTGGGGGTTCATTTAATGGAGACCCAGTACTTC. Protein product: CASSSALGVHLMETQYF. Together with reference TRBV5-8 and TRBJ2-5, the CDR3 gives the full variable domain: EAGVTQSPTHLIKTRGQQATLRCSPISGHTSVYWYQQALGLGLQFLLWYDEGEERNRGNFPPRFSGRQFPNYSSELNVNALELEDSALYLCASSSALGVHLMETQYFGPGTRLLVL.

The gene calls are TRBV7-6 and TRBJ2-1, with 8 bases identical to TRBD2. This CDR3 comprises 13 residues. Germline CDR1 SGHVS, CDR2 FNYEAQ. Germline trimming cut 3 bases from V and 9 bases from J; bases unmatched to any gene: 4. DNA for the CDR3: TGTGCCAGCAGCTTTAGCGGGGTCGGTGAGCAGTTCTTC. Protein product: CASSFSGVGEQFF.

With regard to this clone: This may stem from a read error, because a much larger clone lies one nucleotide away. The sample holds other DNA sequences that translate to the same CDR3. The J gene is TRBJ2-5, the V gene TRBV28, with 7 positions matching TRBD2. The CDR3 contains 13 residues. CDR1 and CDR2 from the germline V gene are MDHEN and SYDVKM. With 4 bases clipped from V and 2 bases from J, the junction kept 1 base outside the gene matches. The CDR3 is CASSSSGQETQYF. Written as DNA, the CDR3 is TGTGCCAGCAGTTCTAGCGGTCAAGAGACCCAGTACTTC. The whole variable domain, filled in from reference TRBV28 and TRBJ2-5, reads DVKVTQSSRYLVKRTGEKVFLECVQDMDHENMFWYRQDPGLGLRLIYFSYDVKMKEKGDIPEGYSVSREKKERFSLILESASTNQTSMYLCASSSSGQETQYFGPGTRLLVL.

CDR3 region: CASSLDPSSYEQYF. Written as DNA, the CDR3 is TGTGCCAGCAGCCTAGACCCGAGCTCCTACGAGCAGTACTTC. The V gene is TRBV9, the J gene TRBJ2-7; no clear D gene. In germline, CDR1 is SGDLS, CDR2 YYNGEE. The CDR3 runs 14 residues. V was cut by 4 bases and J by 0 bases, with 11 bases left in between.

The CDR3 spells CASSLVGGGDQPQHF. In DNA form, the CDR3 reads TGTGCCAGCAGCTTAGTAGGGGGCGGGGACCAGCCCCAGCATTTT. The V gene is TRBV7-3, the J gene TRBJ1-5; 7 nucleotides agree with TRBD1. J gave up 7 bases and V 2 bases, and 8 bases lay outside the gene matches. Germline-derived CDR1 and CDR2 are SGHTA and FQGTGA. This CDR3 region has 15 residues.

This clone came up a few times. This rearrangement joins TRBV23-1 to TRBJ2-7; D possibly uses TRBD1 or TRBD2 (6 bases each). TRBV23-1 is labeled an ORF, and its function is uncertain. The CDR3 totals 14 residues. V lost 10 bases to trimming and J lost 3 bases, with 19 bases between them. The CDR3 bases are TGCGCCACTCCGCGGGACACGGAGTTCTACGAGCAGTACTTC. Translation: CATPRDTEFYEQYF.

The genes are TRBV28 and TRBJ2-1; 12 bases fit TRBD1. Trimming removed 6 bases from V and 9 bases from J; junction bases left unmatched: 15. Germline lookup yields CDR1 MDHEN and CDR2 SYDVKM. The CDR3 totals 17 residues. CDR3 amino acids: CASSSVTGTGGNGEQFF. DNA for the CDR3: TGTGCCAGCAGCTCCGTGACCGGGACAGGGGGCAATGGTGAGCAGTTCTTC.

V is TRBV6-1 and J is TRBJ2-5; 8 bases line up with TRBD1. The CDR3 loop spans 15 amino acids. J gave up 2 bases and V 4 bases, and 6 bases lay outside the gene matches. Germline-derived CDR1 and CDR2 are MNHNS and SASEGT. This chain's CDR3 is CASSGGQGRQETQYF. CDR3 coding DNA: TGTGCCAGCAGTGGCGGACAGGGAAGACAAGAGACCCAGTACTTC.

The chain recombines TRBV5-4 with TRBJ1-5, with D unresolved. The germline gives CDR1 SGHNT, CDR2 YYREEE (reference sequence). The CDR3 is 12 residues long. V dropped 6 bases and J dropped 6 bases, with 10 bases sitting between them. CDR3 DNA: TGTGCCAGCACGGTTTTGGGTCAGCCCCAGCATTTT. It specifies CASTVLGQPQHF.

CDR3 coding DNA: TGTGCCTGGGGGGGGCTAAGCGGGGCCCGGTATTTT. Residues: CAWGGLSGARYF. The chain combines TRBV30 with TRBJ2-3; D possibly corresponds to TRBD2 (7 bases). Trimming took 5 bases from V and 14 from J, leaving 20 bases between them. CDR1 and CDR2 (germline): GTSNPN, SVGIG (reference sequence). This CDR3 spans 12 amino acids.

The CDR3 coding sequence is TGTGCCAGCAGCTTAGTTGGAGGGGATTTGGTCGAGCAGTACTTC. It translates to CASSLVGGDLVEQYF. V is TRBV11-2 and J is TRBJ2-7; weak D call: TRBD2 (6 bases). CDR1 SGHAT and CDR2 FQNNGV come from the germline V gene. Trimming cost V 1 base and J 6 bases, with 16 bases left between them. This CDR3 contains 15 residues.

This clone appeared once. The genes are TRBV5-6 and TRBJ1-2; D ambiguous. The CDR3 runs to 14 residues. Germline CDR1 SGHDT, CDR2 YYEEEE. Trimming took 3 bases from V and 5 from J, leaving 14 bases between them. CDR3: CASSYRMFAYGYTF. CDR3 nucleotides: TGTGCCAGCAGCTACCGAATGTTCGCTTATGGCTACACCTTC.

The chain couples TRBV6-1 to TRBJ2-5, with D tentatively TRBD2 (5 bases). CDR1 and CDR2 (germline): MNHNS, SASEGT. CDR3 length: 15 amino acids. V was trimmed by 7 bases and J by 4 bases, leaving 19 bases between them. The chain's CDR3 is CASTPLAGDRETQYF. CDR3 bases: TGTGCCAGCACCCCGCTAGCAGGAGATCGAGAGACCCAGTACTTC.

The DNA of the CDR3 is TGCGCCAGCAGCTTGGCCGGCGACAGGTCTGTAATGAACACTGAAGCTTTCTTT. It yields the protein CASSLAGDRSVMNTEAFF. The chain combines TRBV5-1 with TRBJ1-1; tentatively, D is TRBD1 (6 bases). V was cut by 0 bases and J by 0 bases, with 18 bases left in between. CDR1 and CDR2 from the germline V gene are SGHRS and YFSETQ. This CDR3 is built from 18 residues.

V gene TRBV27 combines with J gene TRBJ2-7; 12 bases are a match to TRBD2. V lost 3 bases to trimming and J lost 5 bases; unmatched junction nucleotides: 8. There are 16 residues in the CDR3. Germline CDR1 reads MNHEY; CDR2 reads SMNVEV (reference sequence). The CDR3 DNA sequence: TGTGCCAGCAGTTTCCGAGGGACTAGCGGGTTCCACGAGCAGTACTTC. Its translation is CASSFRGTSGFHEQYF.

DNA of the CDR3: TGTGCCAGCAGTGAATGGGCTAGCGACACAGATACGCAGTATTTT. Translating gives CASSEWASDTDTQYF. This chain uses TRBV2 with TRBJ2-3; D possibly corresponds to TRBD2 (6 bases). CDR1 SNHLY and CDR2 FYNNEI come from the germline V gene. The CDR3 totals 15 residues. V lost 2 bases and J 2 bases, leaving 11 bases between the germline ends.

This clone turned up a few times. V and J are TRBV6-1 and TRBJ1-2; perhaps TRBD1 as D (5 bases). The CDR3 length is 15 residues. Germline V gene sequence: CDR1 MNHNS, CDR2 SASEGT. V lost 8 bases and J 2 bases, leaving 18 bases between the germline ends. Here the CDR3 DNA reads TGTGCCAGCGGGGACCGTGGCTCTCGGAACTATGGCTACACCTTC. Amino acid sequence: CASGDRGSRNYGYTF.

A few counts support this clone. The chain combines TRBV19 with TRBJ1-1; 12 nucleotides agree with TRBD1. The CDR3 is 14 amino acids. Germline CDR1 is LNHDA and CDR2 is SQIVND (reference sequence). With V trimmed by 1 base and J by 11 bases, 5 bases remained unmatched. CDR3 DNA sequence: TGTGCCAGTAGTATAGGCGGGACAGGGGGCTCGGCTTTCTTT. Protein sequence: CASSIGGTGGSAFF.

The chain recombines TRBV30 with TRBJ1-3; TRBD1 matches at 9 bases. The length of the CDR3 is 14 residues. J gave up 4 bases and V 6 bases, and 7 bases lay outside the gene matches. Germline V gene sequence: CDR1 GTSNPN, CDR2 SVGIG (reference sequence). The CDR3 region is CACPGTGNGNTIYF. In DNA, the CDR3 is TGTGCCTGTCCCGGGACAGGGAACGGAAACACCATATATTTT.